This T cell receptor beta chain is drawn from a study of breast tumors, draining lymph nodes, adjacent tissues. Whole-study findings and limits: The data were judged consistent with most tumor T cells coming from lymph node and expanding in tumor.

CDR1 is SGDLS, CDR2 YYNGEE, per germline. The CDR3 has 14 amino acids. Trimming stripped 2 bases from V and 2 bases from J, with 10 bases between. TCRdb reanalysed the multiplex PCR reads using MiXCR and keeps one entry per CDR3 protein. The table includes some 53,000 distinct CDR3 sequences, under 55% detected once. To note about this clonotype: Antigen: not known.

V and J are TRBV9 and TRBJ1-2; D might be TRBD1 (5 bases). Sequences were obtained from breast tumor tissue. The TCR sequence derives from a female donor with breast cancer. Some clones in this sample may be carry-over from other donors' samples. The CDR3 DNA follows: TGTGCCAGCAGCGTGACTGGGGGGAACTATGGCTACACCTTC. Translating gives CASSVTGGNYGYTF. Using reference TRBV9 and TRBJ1-2 for the parts outside the CDR3, the full variable domain is DSGVTQTPKHLITATGQRVTLRCSPRSGDLSVYWYQQSLDQGLQFLIQYYNGEERAKGNILERFSAQQFPDLHSELNLSSLELGDSALYFCASSVTGGNYGYTFGSGTRLTVV.